This T cell receptor beta chain comes out of a study of cytomegalovirus exposure and HLA in healthy donors. The study, taken as a whole, reports: Immune exposure information available was restricted to CMV serostatus. When analyzed later, the rates of TCR association showed variation by HLA locus, with DRB1 the most and HLA-C the fewest. An analysis that came later showed most CMV-associated TCR beta chains appearing HLA-restricted.

Primers included in the PCR were 60 Vbeta and 13 Jbeta primers. Original processing methods: Later, an analysis found roughly 80 million unique TCR beta chains, and around 12 million of these were shared. The repertoire was sequenced with immunoSEQ multiplex PCR; TCRdb's copy has only in-frame clones and lacks some. D and trimming come from the DNA, and the V and J calls and clone size come from that table. The sample has around 190,000 clones; roughly 74% are singletons. A remark on this clone: No antigen is known for it. In the same sample, other DNA sequences code for this CDR3.

The germline V gene has CDR1 KGHSH and CDR2 LQKENI. Deletions cut 6 bases from V and 1 base from J, with 9 bases between. This CDR3 comprises 13 residues. V gene TRBV18 combines with J gene TRBJ1-1; D not certain. The sequenced sample was PBMCs. This TCR derives from a female donor in good health and CMV-seronegative. The DNA for the CDR3 is TGTGCCAGCTCGAGGGAGGGGAACACTGAAGCTTTCTTT. Residues: CASSREGNTEAFF.